This T cell receptor beta chain was recovered during a study of tumor-infiltrating lymphocytes in primary liver carcinoma. Using a constant-region primer together with ProtoScript II reverse transcriptase, TCR beta cDNA was made from about 490 ng of total RNA. For TCR beta, libraries were produced by three nested multiplex PCR rounds using slightly modified ARM-PCR. Amplification in the first two PCR rounds was performed using TRBV1-TRBV30 forward primers and a C-beta reverse primer for around 11 cycles each. TCRdb analysed the multiplex PCR reads with MiXCR anew, one entry per CDR3 protein. The sample holds over 100,000 distinct CDR3 sequences, around 65% seen once. Study-wide results and caveats: Tumors reached a significantly greater top-250-clone fraction than blood did (p = 0.039).

CDR3 length: 14 amino acids. CDR1 is SEHNR, CDR2 FQNEAQ, per germline (reference sequence). Trimming pared 2 bases from V and 7 bases from J, leaving 14 bases between. Extraction of RNA together with DNA used roughly 20-33 mg of unsorted bulk tissue. Patients were chronically HBV-infected and treatment-naive. To note about this clonotype: Antigen: not known.

Sequencing was done on a sample of tumor-adjacent normal liver tissue. V usage is TRBV7-9 and J usage is TRBJ1-2; D is possibly TRBD1 (5 bases). This receptor was obtained from an older woman with primary liver carcinoma and hepatitis B virus infection. The CDR3 here is CASSLSTGSGGYTF. The CDR3 region has the DNA TGTGCCAGCAGCTTAAGTACAGGTTCCGGTGGCTACACCTTC.